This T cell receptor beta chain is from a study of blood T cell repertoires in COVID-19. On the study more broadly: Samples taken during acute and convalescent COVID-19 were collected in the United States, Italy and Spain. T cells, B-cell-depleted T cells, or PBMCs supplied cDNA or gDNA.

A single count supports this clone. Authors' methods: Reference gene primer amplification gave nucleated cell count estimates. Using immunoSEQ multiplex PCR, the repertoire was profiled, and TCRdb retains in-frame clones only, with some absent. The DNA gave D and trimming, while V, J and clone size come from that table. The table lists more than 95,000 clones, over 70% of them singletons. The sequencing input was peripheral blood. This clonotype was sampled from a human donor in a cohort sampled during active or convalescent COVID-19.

CDR3 nucleotide sequence: TGTGCCATCAGAACGGGACAGGGGATCTCCGAGCAGTACTTC. Translation: CAIRTGQGISEQYF. The chain is built from TRBV10-3 and TRBJ2-7; 10 nucleotides line up with TRBD1. The germline V gene has CDR1 ENHRY and CDR2 SYGVKD. V shed 6 bases, J shed 6 bases, and the junction held 8 bases outside the gene matches. The CDR3 loop spans 14 amino acids.